A few counts support the clone carrying this T cell receptor beta chain. The sample is drawn from a study of metastatic and nonmetastatic thyroid tumors. Patients had received no treatment of any kind before thyroid surgery. Germline loops: CDR1 MNHNS, CDR2 SASEGT. The CDR3 spans 15 residues. The V end was cut by 2 bases, the J end by 8 bases, with 15 bases between. TCRdb used MiXCR to call clones anew from the PCR reads. Here the sample spans approximately 28,000 clones, less than 30% being singletons. Sequences were obtained from blood. This sequence was found in a female donor with papillary thyroid cancer or a benign thyroid nodule (not recorded which). Some clones in this sample may be carry-over from other donors' samples. The chain has TRBV6-1 and TRBJ1-4; a possible D gene is TRBD1 (5 bases). CDR3 sequence reads: CASSEYWRGKEKLFF. DNA of the CDR3: TGTGCCAGCAGTGAATATTGGAGGGGAAAGGAAAAACTGTTTTTT.